A selection of T cell receptor beta chains follows, all from one sample in a study of Ad26.COV2.S vaccination and SARS-CoV-2 variants. Some clones are missing from TCRdb's copy, which holds only in-frame ones; the method was immunoSEQ multiplex PCR. The sample lists 300,000 to 450,000 clones; 92% were seen once. Specimen: peripheral blood, collected after recovery from COVID-19. These receptors were obtained from a human donor who had recovered from COVID-19. Each CDR3 is given with its conserved first and last residue. Each record gives: CDR3 protein, J gene, V gene, clone size, D gene. The D gene is left open where the match is weak. Size is stated for part of the rows, as once, few or many counts, or as a class when the clone is expanded.

CDR3: CASSFWGMTDGYTF; J: TRBJ1-2; V: TRBV5-4; size: .; D: .
CDR3: CASSIGGQGSLNEQFF; J: TRBJ2-1; V: TRBV19; size: .; D: TRBD1
CDR3: CASSEWGELYGYTF; J: TRBJ1-2; V: TRBV25-1; size: .; D: .
CDR3: CASSRELAGGGLAGELFF; J: TRBJ2-2; V: TRBV4-1; size: .; D: TRBD2
CDR3: CASSLDSGTDTQYF; J: TRBJ2-3; V: TRBV5-4; size: .; D: .
CDR3: CASSQRGAKNSPLHF; J: TRBJ1-6; V: TRBV3-1/TRBV3-2; size: .; D: .
CDR3: CASSLQGSGLEQFF; J: TRBJ2-1; V: TRBV7-3; size: .; D: .
CDR3: CASSLGGMKSNQPQHF; J: TRBJ1-5; V: TRBV5-4; size: once; D: .
CDR3: CASSKYDSFGRGNSPLHF; J: TRBJ1-6; V: TRBV21-1; size: .; D: .
CDR3: CASSKRTVSEAFF; J: TRBJ1-1; V: TRBV25-1; size: .; D: .
CDR3: CASSKASGYEQFF; J: TRBJ2-1; V: TRBV21-1; size: once; D: .
CDR3: CASSLTVSDTQYF; J: TRBJ2-3; V: TRBV13; size: .; D: .
CDR3: CASRDNYGYTF; J: TRBJ1-2; V: TRBV6-5; size: .; D: .
CDR3: CASSQDPLTGTGGEGEKLFF; J: TRBJ1-4; V: TRBV3-1/TRBV3-2; size: .; D: TRBD1
CDR3: CASSESYGTNTEAFF; J: TRBJ1-1; V: TRBV25-1; size: .; D: .
CDR3: CASSYTRIGTGELFF; J: TRBJ2-2; V: TRBV6-2/TRBV6-3; size: .; D: .
CDR3: CASSSSGGSYEQYF; J: TRBJ2-7; V: TRBV7-2; size: .; D: TRBD2
CDR3: CASSFWVNTEAFF; J: TRBJ1-1; V: TRBV5-4; size: .; D: .
CDR3: CASSLVSNQETQYF; J: TRBJ2-5; V: TRBV7-9; size: .; D: .
CDR3: CASSRAPSYQPQHF; J: TRBJ1-5; V: TRBV3-1/TRBV3-2; size: .; D: .
CDR3: CASERISGNTIYF; J: TRBJ1-3; V: TRBV19; size: .; D: .
CDR3: CASSKHSRATDTQYF; J: TRBJ2-3; V: TRBV21-1; size: .; D: .
CDR3: CAISEPQTGELFF; J: TRBJ2-2; V: TRBV10-3; size: .; D: .
CDR3: CASNLSRTGGMSNQPQHF; J: TRBJ1-5; V: TRBV21-1; size: .; D: .
CDR3: CASSGGRYTDTQYF; J: TRBJ2-3; V: TRBV10-3; size: .; D: TRBD2
CDR3: CASNSYRGDQPQHF; J: TRBJ1-5; V: TRBV6-5; size: .; D: TRBD1
CDR3: CASSLRGIKTQYF; J: TRBJ2-5; V: TRBV3-1/TRBV3-2; size: .; D: .
CDR3: CASSPGLVSYNEQFF; J: TRBJ2-1; V: TRBV4-2; size: .; D: .
CDR3: CASSQDLRGVVNEQFF; J: TRBJ2-1; V: TRBV4-3; size: .; D: TRBD2
CDR3: CASSIDYPGVHSSSYNEQFF; J: TRBJ2-1; V: TRBV19; size: .; D: .
CDR3: CASSLGSQASNEQFF; J: TRBJ2-1; V: TRBV5-5; size: .; D: .
CDR3: CASSLEYSNQPQHF; J: TRBJ1-5; V: TRBV6-5; size: .; D: .
CDR3: CASSPYPTSGGALDTQYF; J: TRBJ2-3; V: TRBV7-2; size: .; D: TRBD2
CDR3: CASRGSGATSSYNEQFF; J: TRBJ2-1; V: TRBV7-2; size: .; D: TRBD2
CDR3: CASSSLAGGAGEQYF; J: TRBJ2-3; V: TRBV9; size: .; D: TRBD2
CDR3: CASSPQRRRAEDRASYEQYF; J: TRBJ2-7; V: TRBV3-1/TRBV3-2; size: .; D: TRBD1
CDR3: CASSLMGQGSYEQYF; J: TRBJ2-7; V: TRBV11-2; size: once; D: TRBD1
CDR3: CASSLLVTGELFF; J: TRBJ2-2; V: TRBV5-6; size: .; D: .
CDR3: CASSEPTDSNQPQHF; J: TRBJ1-5; V: TRBV2; size: .; D: .
CDR3: CASSVDLAGAQQETQYF; J: TRBJ2-5; V: TRBV9; size: .; D: TRBD2
CDR3: CASRGDRVNTEAFF; J: TRBJ1-1; V: TRBV19; size: .; D: TRBD1
CDR3: CASSQDTIYF; J: TRBJ1-3; V: TRBV3-1/TRBV3-2; size: .; D: .
CDR3: CASSAAGTLTYNEQFF; J: TRBJ2-1; V: TRBV19; size: .; D: .
CDR3: CASSLSRIYGYTF; J: TRBJ1-2; V: TRBV7-2; size: .; D: .
CDR3: CASSSPILTGVMSYEQYF; J: TRBJ2-7; V: TRBV11-2; size: .; D: TRBD1
CDR3: CASSEGDFPPGELFF; J: TRBJ2-2; V: TRBV6-2/TRBV6-3; size: .; D: .
CDR3: CASSLSEVETQYF; J: TRBJ2-5; V: TRBV7-9; size: .; D: .
CDR3: CASSPWTENTGELFF; J: TRBJ2-2; V: TRBV19; size: .; D: .
CDR3: CASTPSDRLNTEAFF; J: TRBJ1-1; V: TRBV7-9; size: .; D: .
CDR3: CASSFDRVSTEAFF; J: TRBJ1-1; V: TRBV5-1; size: .; D: TRBD1